This TCR beta chain derives from a study of cytomegalovirus exposure and HLA in healthy donors. Turning to the study itself: The roughly 120 validation repertoires, a later analysis reported, used the same platform as the 700 or so repertoires from the first cohort.

CDR1 is SQVTM, CDR2 ANQGSEA, per germline. V lost 5 bases, J lost 1 base, and 1 base stayed unmatched. This CDR3 has 13 residues. In the case of this clone: Its antigen remains unknown.

Study-wide findings and caveats: Listed as cytomegalovirus-associated were 150 or so TCR beta chains. A few of the chains that were CMV-associated were confirmed in vitro to be specific for CMV antigens.

Generated by immunoSEQ multiplex PCR, the TCRdb table keeps only in-frame clones and is missing some. The table records 150,000 to 200,000 clones, about 96% of them present only once. The donors were in the roughly 130-subject validation cohort, distinct from the roughly 700-subject first cohort. The J gene is TRBJ2-2, the V gene TRBV29-1; 7 bases are a match to TRBD1. The TCR was taken from a woman under 30 in good health and CMV-seronegative. Source material: PBMCs. The CDR3 loop is CSVRTGNTGELFF. CDR3 in DNA: TGCAGCGTTCGGACAGGGAACACCGGGGAGCTGTTTTTT.